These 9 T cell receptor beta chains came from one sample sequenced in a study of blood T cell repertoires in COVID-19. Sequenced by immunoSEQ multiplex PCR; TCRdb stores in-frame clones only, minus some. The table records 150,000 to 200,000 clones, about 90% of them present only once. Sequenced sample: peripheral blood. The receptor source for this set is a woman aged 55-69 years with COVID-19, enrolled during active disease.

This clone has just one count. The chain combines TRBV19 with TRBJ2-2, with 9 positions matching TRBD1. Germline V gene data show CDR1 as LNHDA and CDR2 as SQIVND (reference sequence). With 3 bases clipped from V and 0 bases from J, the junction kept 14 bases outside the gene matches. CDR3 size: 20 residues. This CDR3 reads CASSIWDIGTGPPNTGELFF. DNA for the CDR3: TGTGCCAGTAGTATTTGGGATATCGGGACAGGGCCCCCGAACACCGGGGAGCTGTTTTTT.

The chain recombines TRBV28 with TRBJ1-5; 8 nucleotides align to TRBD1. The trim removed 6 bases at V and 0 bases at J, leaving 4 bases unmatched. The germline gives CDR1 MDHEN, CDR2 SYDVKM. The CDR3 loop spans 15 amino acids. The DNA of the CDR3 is TGTGCCAGCAGAGAAGGGACAGGTAGCAATCAGCCCCAGCATTTT. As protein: CASREGTGSNQPQHF.

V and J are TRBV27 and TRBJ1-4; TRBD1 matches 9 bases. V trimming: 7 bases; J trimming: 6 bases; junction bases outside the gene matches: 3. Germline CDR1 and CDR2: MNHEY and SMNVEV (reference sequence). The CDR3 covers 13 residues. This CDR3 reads CASTGTGHEKLFF. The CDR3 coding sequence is TGTGCCAGCACCGGGACAGGGCATGAAAAACTGTTTTTT.

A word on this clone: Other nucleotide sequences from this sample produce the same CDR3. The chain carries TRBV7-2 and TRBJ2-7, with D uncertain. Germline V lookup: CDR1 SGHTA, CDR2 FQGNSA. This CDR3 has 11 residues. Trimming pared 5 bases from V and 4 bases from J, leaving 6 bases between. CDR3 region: CASSPNYEQYF. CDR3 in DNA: TGTGCCAGCAGCCCCAATTACGAGCAGTACTTC.

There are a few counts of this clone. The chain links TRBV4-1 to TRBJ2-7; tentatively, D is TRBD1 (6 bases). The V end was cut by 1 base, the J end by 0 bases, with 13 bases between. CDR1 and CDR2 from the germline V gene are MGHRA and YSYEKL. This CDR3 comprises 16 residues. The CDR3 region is CASSQGAGTSSYEQYF. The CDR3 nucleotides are TGCGCCAGCAGCCAAGGGGCCGGGACATCCTCCTACGAGCAGTACTTC.

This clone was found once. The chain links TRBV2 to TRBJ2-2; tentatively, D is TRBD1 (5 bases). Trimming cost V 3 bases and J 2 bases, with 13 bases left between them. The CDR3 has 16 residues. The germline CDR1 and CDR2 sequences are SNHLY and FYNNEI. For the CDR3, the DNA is TGTGCCAGCAGTGAGAGACGACAGTCCAACACCGGGGAGCTGTTTTTT. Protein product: CASSERRQSNTGELFF. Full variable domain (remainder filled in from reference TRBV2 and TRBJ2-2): EPEVTQTPSHQVTQMGQEVILRCVPISNHLYFYWYRQILGQKVEFLVSFYNNEISEKSEIFDDQFSVERPDGSNFTLKIRSTKLEDSAMYFCASSERRQSNTGELFFGEGSRLTVL.

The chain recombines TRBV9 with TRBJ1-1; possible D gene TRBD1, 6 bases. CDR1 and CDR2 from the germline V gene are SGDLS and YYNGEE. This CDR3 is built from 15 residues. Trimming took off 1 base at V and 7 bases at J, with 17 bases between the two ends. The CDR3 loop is CASSVYGQMGGEAFF. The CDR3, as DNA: TGTGCCAGCAGCGTATATGGACAGATGGGTGGTGAAGCTTTCTTT.

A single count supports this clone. The CDR3 loop is CAWSNVAVGYTF. The CDR3 DNA reads as TGTGCCTGGAGTAATGTGGCAGTCGGCTACACCTTC. V usage is TRBV30 and J usage is TRBJ1-2; D remains unclear. CDR3 length equals 12 residues. CDR1 GTSNPN and CDR2 SVGIG come from the germline V gene (reference sequence). V shed 2 bases and J shed 8 bases, with 12 bases lying between them.

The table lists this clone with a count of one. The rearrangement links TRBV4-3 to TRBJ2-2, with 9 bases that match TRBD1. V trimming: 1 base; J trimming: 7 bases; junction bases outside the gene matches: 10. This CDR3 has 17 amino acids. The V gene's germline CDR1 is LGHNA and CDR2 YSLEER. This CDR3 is CASSQGGETGGSGELFF. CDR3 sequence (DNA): TGCGCCAGCAGCCAAGGGGGTGAAACAGGGGGCAGCGGGGAGCTGTTTTTT.